Presented here are 20 T cell receptor beta chains from one specimen sequenced in a study of T cell repertoires in cytomegalovirus infection. TCRdb analysed the reads with MiXCR anew, one entry per CDR3 protein. The table lists approximately 490,000 distinct CDR3 sequences, around 10% of them singletons. Sequencing was done on a sample of PBMCs. These receptors came from a human donor in good health (CMV status not recorded). Some clones in this sample may be carry-over from other donors' samples.

V and J are TRBV20-1 and TRBJ2-2; D possibly corresponds to TRBD2 (5 bases). The germline V and J ends were trimmed by 0 bases and 3 bases, with 14 bases remaining between them. The CDR3 runs to 16 residues. Germline CDR1 is DFQATT and CDR2 is SNEGSKA (reference sequence). The CDR3 region has the DNA TGCAGTGCTAGAGAGAGGGAGCTAGGCGACACCGGGGAGCTGTTTTTT. It translates to CSARERELGDTGELFF.

Many counts were recorded for this clonotype. The chain combines TRBV5-5 with TRBJ2-7; 10 bases fit TRBD1. This CDR3 has 16 residues. V lost 0 bases to trimming and J lost 1 base; unmatched junction nucleotides: 4. The germline V gene encodes CDR1 SGHKS and CDR2 YYEKEE (reference sequence). The CDR3 reads CASSLAGTGVSYEQYF. CDR3 DNA sequence: TGTGCCAGCAGCTTGGCCGGGACAGGGGTGTCCTACGAGCAGTACTTC.

This chain connects TRBV12-5 to TRBJ1-2; D is possibly TRBD1 (5 bases). Trimming pared 5 bases from V and 9 bases from J, leaving 13 bases between. Germline assignment: CDR1 LGHNT and CDR2 FRNRAP. This CDR3 contains 12 residues. Here the CDR3 DNA reads TGTGCTAGTGGTGACGCTGGGGGTCGCTACACCTTC. Protein sequence: CASGDAGGRYTF. Combining the CDR3 with reference TRBV12-5 and TRBJ1-2 gives the whole variable domain DARVTQTPRHKVTEMGQEVTMRCQPILGHNTVFWYRQTMMQGLELLAYFRNRAPLDDSGMPKDRFSAEMPDATLATLKIQPSEPRDSAVYFCASGDAGGRYTFGSGTRLTVV.

To note about this clonotype: A much larger clone is a single base away; this may be a read error. This chain connects TRBV7-3 to TRBJ1-3; D is ambiguous. CDR3 length equals 13 residues. V gave up 3 bases and J gave up 4 bases, with 7 bases separating them. Germline lookup yields CDR1 SGHTA and CDR2 FQGTGA. This CDR3 is CASSLYTGNTIYF. The DNA of the CDR3 is TGTGCCAGCAGCTTGTACACCGGAAACACCATATATTTT.

The gene calls are TRBV19 and TRBJ1-6, with 9 bases that match TRBD1. Germline CDR1 and CDR2: LNHDA and SQIVND (reference sequence). This CDR3 has 15 residues. V gave up 7 bases and J gave up 7 bases; unmatched junction bases: 8. The CDR3 protein is CASTSGDRVNSPLHF. CDR3 sequence (DNA): TGTGCCAGTACTTCCGGGGACAGGGTGAATTCACCCCTCCACTTT.

This clonotype showed up many times. The chain uses TRBV7-9 and TRBJ1-1, with 7 bases matching TRBD1. The CDR3 consists of 14 residues. CDR1 and CDR2 from the germline V gene are SEHNR and FQNEAQ (reference sequence). Trimming cost V 5 bases and J 0 bases; bases outside gene matches: 3. This chain's CDR3 is CASSKTGVNTEAFF. The CDR3 DNA reads TGTGCCAGCAGCAAAACAGGGGTGAACACTGAAGCTTTCTTT.

The DNA for the CDR3 is TGTGCCAGCTCACCTAGTTCTTCCTACAATGAGCAGTTCTTC. Translating gives CASSPSSSYNEQFF. The chain combines TRBV18 with TRBJ2-1; D gene unclear. The ends were cut back, 3 bases at V and 1 base at J, with 7 bases in the middle. This CDR3 has 14 amino acids. Germline values: CDR1 KGHSH, CDR2 LQKENI.

This clonotype was picked up many times. The rearrangement joins TRBV2 to TRBJ1-2, with 7 bases that match TRBD1. CDR1 and CDR2 (germline): SNHLY, FYNNEI. V was clipped by 5 bases and J by 4 bases; unmatched bases: 4. This CDR3 contains 13 residues. The CDR3 spells CASSFPGGYGYTF. CDR3 DNA: TGTGCCAGCAGTTTCCCAGGGGGCTATGGCTACACCTTC. Full variable domain (remainder filled in from reference TRBV2 and TRBJ1-2): EPEVTQTPSHQVTQMGQEVILRCVPISNHLYFYWYRQILGQKVEFLVSFYNNEISEKSEIFDDQFSVERPDGSNFTLKIRSTKLEDSAMYFCASSFPGGYGYTFGSGTRLTVV.

The chain uses TRBV2 and TRBJ2-1, with D hard to call. This CDR3 is built from 14 residues. Per germline, CDR1 SNHLY and CDR2 FYNNEI. The V gene lost 6 bases and the J gene lost 4 bases, with 13 bases spanning the gap. DNA for the CDR3: TGTGCCAGCAGAATGGTCTTACTTTACAATGAGCAGTTCTTC. Protein sequence: CASRMVLLYNEQFF.

The table lists this clonotype with many counts. V usage is TRBV7-3 and J usage is TRBJ2-3; D perhaps matches TRBD2 (6 bases). CDR3 length: 14 amino acids. The germline V gene has CDR1 SGHTA and CDR2 FQGTGA. V gave up 6 bases and J gave up 6 bases, with 16 bases separating them. The CDR3 protein is CASRPDYFSDTQYF. The CDR3 DNA sequence: TGTGCCAGCAGGCCGGACTATTTTTCCGATACGCAGTATTTT.

J is TRBJ1-4 and V is TRBV5-1; 7 bases are shared with TRBD1. The J segment lost 8 bases and the V segment lost 0 bases, leaving 10 bases of the junction unmatched. Germline V gives CDR1 SGHRS, CDR2 YFSETQ. The CDR3 is 16 residues long. Here the CDR3 DNA reads TGCGCCAGCAGCTTGGCCATAGGGGGCAAGGGCGAAAAACTGTTTTTT. This sequence encodes CASSLAIGGKGEKLFF.

This chain uses TRBV19 with TRBJ2-7; 7 nucleotides agree with TRBD1. There are 14 residues in the CDR3. J lost 0 bases, V lost 6 bases, and 5 bases had no gene match. The V gene's germline CDR1 is LNHDA and CDR2 SQIVND (reference sequence). The DNA of the CDR3 is TGTGCCAGTAGCCTGGGACAGCACTCCTACGAGCAGTACTTC. This encodes CASSLGQHSYEQYF.

This clonotype has a count of ten or more. This chain uses TRBV19 with TRBJ1-1; tentative D call: TRBD1 (5 bases). V lost 7 bases, J lost 5 bases, and 17 bases lay in between. This CDR3 is 14 amino acids long. The germline V gene encodes CDR1 LNHDA and CDR2 SQIVND (reference sequence). The CDR3 sequence: CASTYRSRGTEAFF. The DNA of the CDR3 is TGTGCCAGTACCTACAGGTCGCGGGGGACTGAAGCTTTCTTT.

This clonotype was observed many times. The rearrangement links TRBV12-3 or TRBV12-4 to TRBJ1-2, with no clear D. Trimming removed 0 bases at V and 5 bases at J, with 10 bases between. This CDR3 spans 14 amino acids. CDR3 in amino acids: CASSLALDGYGYTF. The CDR3 DNA sequence: TGTGCCAGCAGTTTAGCGCTCGATGGATATGGCTACACCTTC.

This clonotype was seen more than once but under ten times. V usage is TRBV19 and J usage is TRBJ1-4; D call uncertain. The ends were cut back, 1 base at V and 7 bases at J, with 13 bases in the middle. Per germline, CDR1 LNHDA and CDR2 SQIVND (reference sequence). CDR3 length: 15 amino acids. CDR3 sequence reads: CASSIGRPWSEKLFF. CDR3 DNA: TGTGCCAGTAGTATAGGACGGCCCTGGAGTGAAAAACTGTTTTTT.

This clonotype showed up many times. The rearrangement uses TRBV6-2 or TRBV6-3 and TRBJ1-1; 8 bases match TRBD1. This CDR3 region has 15 residues. Losses at the gene ends were 5 bases for V and 4 bases for J; bases not matched to a gene: 9. Germline values: CDR1 MNHEY, CDR2 SVGEGT. The CDR3 here is CASSKETGAGTEAFF. DNA for the CDR3: TGTGCCAGCAGTAAAGAGACAGGGGCCGGCACTGAAGCTTTCTTT.

This clonotype showed up many times. The rearrangement links TRBV11-3 to TRBJ2-1, with D perhaps TRBD1 or TRBD2 (5 bases each). The CDR3 is 15 residues long. The V gene's germline CDR1 is SGHNT and CDR2 YENEEA. V was cut by 1 base and J by 8 bases, with 15 bases left in between. The CDR3 DNA follows: TGTGCCAGCAGCTTAGGGGCACTCCGGGACGATGAGCAGTTCTTC. Amino acid sequence: CASSLGALRDDEQFF.

The J gene is TRBJ1-5, the V gene TRBV6-6; 11 bases line up with TRBD1. Germline loops: CDR1 MNHNY, CDR2 SVGAGI (reference sequence). The CDR3 length is 12 residues. J gave up 15 bases and V 5 bases, and 6 bases lay outside the gene matches. The CDR3 spells CASSTPGQGGHF. The CDR3 DNA follows: TGTGCCAGCAGTACCCCGGGACAGGGGGGGCATTTT.

This clonotype was seen repeatedly, ten times or more. This chain uses TRBV6-1 with TRBJ2-7, with D possibly matching TRBD1 (6 bases). Germline V gene data show CDR1 as MNHNS and CDR2 as SASEGT. V dropped 7 bases and J dropped 2 bases, with 21 bases sitting between them. The CDR3 length is 16 residues. The CDR3, as DNA: TGTGCCAGCACCAGAAAACAGGGAAACTCCCCCTACGAGCAGTACTTC. It specifies CASTRKQGNSPYEQYF.

This clonotype has ten or more counts. The chain has TRBV11-2 and TRBJ2-6; TRBD1 might be the D (6 bases). The CDR3 runs to 15 residues. V shed 5 bases and J shed 2 bases, with 10 bases lying between them. In germline, CDR1 is SGHAT, CDR2 FQNNGV. The CDR3 DNA follows: TGTGCCAGCAGCCCCCACAGGGCTGGGGCCAACGTCCTGACTTTC. It translates to CASSPHRAGANVLTF. Filled out from reference TRBV11-2 and TRBJ2-6, the complete variable domain reads EAGVAQSPRYKIIEKRQSVAFWCNPISGHATLYWYQQILGQGPKLLIQFQNNGVVDDSQLPKDRFSAERLKGVDSTLKIQPAKLEDSAVYLCASSPHRAGANVLTFGAGSRLTVL.